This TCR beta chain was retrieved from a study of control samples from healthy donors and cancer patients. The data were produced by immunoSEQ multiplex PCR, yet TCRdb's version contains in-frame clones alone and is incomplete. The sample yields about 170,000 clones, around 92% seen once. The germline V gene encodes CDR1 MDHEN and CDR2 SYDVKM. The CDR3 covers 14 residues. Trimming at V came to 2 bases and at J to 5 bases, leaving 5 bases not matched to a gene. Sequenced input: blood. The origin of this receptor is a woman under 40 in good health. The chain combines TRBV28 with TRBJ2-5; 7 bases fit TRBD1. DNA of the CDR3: TGTGCCAGCAGTTTAGTAGGGGGCGGGGAGACCCAGTACTTC. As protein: CASSLVGGGETQYF.